What follows are 4 T cell receptor beta chains derived from one specimen sequenced in a study of PD-1 blockade in mismatch repair-deficient tumors. Profiling relied on immunoSEQ multiplex PCR, and the TCRdb table lists in-frame clones only, not all of them. The sample includes about 66,000 clones, 70% to 80% seen only once; the top ten take approximately 5%. This material consisted of peripheral blood, taken 2 weeks after starting pembrolizumab. The receptors stem from an adult with mismatch repair-deficient cancer.

This chain links TRBV5-1 with TRBJ2-7; maybe TRBD2 (6 bases). Germline CDR1 reads SGHRS; CDR2 reads YFSETQ. This CDR3 is built from 13 residues. Trimming took 4 bases from V and 6 from J, leaving 14 bases between them. In nucleotides, the CDR3 is TGCGCCAGCAGCCCGTCGGGACTTCGCGAGCAGTACTTC. Translation gives CASSPSGLREQYF.

This sequence joins TRBV27 and TRBJ2-5, with D tentatively TRBD1 or TRBD2 (5 bases each). Per the germline V gene, CDR1 is MNHEY and CDR2 is SMNVEV (reference sequence). The V and J ends lost 6 bases and 0 bases respectively, with 14 bases between them. The CDR3 extends over 15 amino acids. The CDR3 is CASRPLGRNQETQYF. The DNA for the CDR3 is TGTGCCAGCAGACCCCTGGGACGGAACCAAGAGACCCAGTACTTC.

The DNA for the CDR3 is TGTGCCAGCAGCGTAGGTGGGGGAGGCCAAGAAAAACTGTTTTTT. Its translation is CASSVGGGGQEKLFF. The chain carries TRBV9 and TRBJ1-4; TRBD1 is a possible D gene (5 bases). Per the germline V gene, CDR1 is SGDLS and CDR2 is YYNGEE. The CDR3 has 15 residues. Deletions cut 0 bases from V and 8 bases from J, with 14 bases between.

This chain links TRBV5-4 with TRBJ1-3; D perhaps matches TRBD1 (6 bases). CDR1 and CDR2 from the germline V gene are SGHNT and YYREEE (reference sequence). The CDR3 contains 13 residues. V was shortened by 7 bases and J by 0 bases, with 8 bases between the two germline ends. In DNA, the CDR3 is TGTGCCAGCGCACAGGGCTCTGGAAACACCATATATTTT. Translated: CASAQGSGNTIYF.